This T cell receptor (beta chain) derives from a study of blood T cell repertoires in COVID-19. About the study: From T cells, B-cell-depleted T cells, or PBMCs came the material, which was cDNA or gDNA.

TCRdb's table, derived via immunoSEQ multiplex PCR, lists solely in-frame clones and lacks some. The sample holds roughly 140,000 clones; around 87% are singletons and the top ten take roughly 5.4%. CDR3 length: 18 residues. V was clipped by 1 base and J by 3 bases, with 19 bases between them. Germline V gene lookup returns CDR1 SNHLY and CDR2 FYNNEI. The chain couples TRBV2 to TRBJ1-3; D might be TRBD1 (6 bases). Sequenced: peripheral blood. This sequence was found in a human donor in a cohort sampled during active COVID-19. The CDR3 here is CASSEGPPWGQGGNTIYF. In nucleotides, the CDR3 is TGTGCCAGCAGTGAAGGTCCCCCCTGGGGGCAGGGTGGAAACACCATATATTTT.